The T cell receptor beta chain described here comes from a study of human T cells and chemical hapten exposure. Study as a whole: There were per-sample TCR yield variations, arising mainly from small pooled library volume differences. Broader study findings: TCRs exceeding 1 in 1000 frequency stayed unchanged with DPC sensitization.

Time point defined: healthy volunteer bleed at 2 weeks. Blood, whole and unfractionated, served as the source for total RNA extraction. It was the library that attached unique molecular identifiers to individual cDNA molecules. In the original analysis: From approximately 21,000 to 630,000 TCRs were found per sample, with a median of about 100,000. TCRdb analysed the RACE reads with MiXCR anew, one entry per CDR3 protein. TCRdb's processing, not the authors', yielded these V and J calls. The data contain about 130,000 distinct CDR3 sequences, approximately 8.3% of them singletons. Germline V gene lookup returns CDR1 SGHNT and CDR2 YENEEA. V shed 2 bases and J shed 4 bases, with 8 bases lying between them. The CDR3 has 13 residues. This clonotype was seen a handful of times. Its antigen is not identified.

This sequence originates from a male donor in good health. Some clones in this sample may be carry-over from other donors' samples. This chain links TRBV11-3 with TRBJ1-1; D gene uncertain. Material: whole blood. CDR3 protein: CASSLIRGTEAFF. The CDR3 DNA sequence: TGTGCCAGCAGCTTAATTCGCGGCACTGAAGCTTTCTTT.